Included here is one TCR beta chain sequence, with context. This sample was taken from a study of identical twins. The CDR3 runs 14 residues. Trimming shortened V by 3 bases and J by 3 bases, and 13 bases separated the two germline ends. Germline V gives CDR1 SGHRS, CDR2 YFSETQ. TCRdb re-called the 5' RACE reads with MiXCR, one entry per CDR3 protein. The sample consists of roughly 770,000 distinct CDR3 sequences, around a sixth of them appearing once. The same data also went into a second study, on T cells expressing NK-cell markers.

The clonotype originates from a woman aged 18-29 years in good health. Sequencing was done on a sample of PBMCs. The chain has TRBV5-1 and TRBJ2-7, with D possibly matching TRBD2 (5 bases). Here the CDR3 DNA reads TGCGCCAGCAGCTCCTCCTCCGGGAACTACGAGCAGTACTTC. Its translation is CASSSSSGNYEQYF.